This TCR beta chain emerged from a study of regulatory T cells in long-lasting Graves disease. The time point: newly diagnosed GD, antithyroid drugs for less than 3 months. PBMCs provided the RNA from which the TCR library was made. Patients met American Thyroid Association criteria for Graves' disease. CDR3 size: 15 residues. Trimming left V 8 bases short and J 4 bases short, with 20 bases between. CDR1 is SNHLY, CDR2 FYNNEI, per germline. The TCR beta library used iRepertoire HTBI primers with Arm-PCR amplification of CDR3. TCRdb recomputed calls from the multiplex PCR reads with MiXCR, one row per CDR3 protein. The sample includes a few hundred thousand distinct CDR3 sequences, 10% to 15% of them seen just once. These data were also filed under a second study, of T cells in Graves' hyperthyroidism and ophthalmopathy.

This sequence originates from a woman younger than 35 with Graves disease. V and J are TRBV2 and TRBJ1-2, with D perhaps matching TRBD1 (5 bases). Source: peripheral blood mononuclear cells (PBMCs), taken at new diagnosis, from a patient treated with antithyroid drugs. This chain's CDR3 is CASLGGAGSFYGYTF. CDR3 sequence (DNA): TGTGCCAGCCTCGGCGGGGCAGGGTCCTTCTATGGCTACACCTTC.